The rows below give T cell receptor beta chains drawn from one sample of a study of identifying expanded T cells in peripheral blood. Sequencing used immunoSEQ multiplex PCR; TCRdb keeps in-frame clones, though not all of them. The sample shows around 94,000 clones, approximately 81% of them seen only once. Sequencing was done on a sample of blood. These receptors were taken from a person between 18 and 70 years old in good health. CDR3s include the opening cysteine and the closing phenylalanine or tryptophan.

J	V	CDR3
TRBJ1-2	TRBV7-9	CASSLVGSNYGYTF
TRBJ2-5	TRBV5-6	CASSLELNLQETQYF
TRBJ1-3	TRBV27	CASSSAPGNTIYF
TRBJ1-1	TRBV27	CASSKGGAFTEAFF
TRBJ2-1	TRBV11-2	CASSLAQISYNEQFF
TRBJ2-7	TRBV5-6	CASSLASGRSYEQYF
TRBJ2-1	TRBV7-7	CASSPIGGRDYNEQFF
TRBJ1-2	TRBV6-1	CASSSMPGPSGYTF
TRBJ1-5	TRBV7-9	CASSARWGQPQHF
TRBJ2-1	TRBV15	CATSVRDVGSYNEQFF
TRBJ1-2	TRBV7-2	CASSSYLTGNYGYTF
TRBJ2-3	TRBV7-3	CASSLTGGLGTQYF
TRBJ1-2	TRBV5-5	CASSLDGGTLNYGYTF
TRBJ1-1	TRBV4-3	CASSQEGLEASEAFF
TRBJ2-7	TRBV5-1	CASSLGIVGEQYF
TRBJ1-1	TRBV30	CAWSGGHKGWTEAFF
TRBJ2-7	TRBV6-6	CASSGPFYEQYF
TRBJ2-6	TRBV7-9	CASEIFAGWQSSGANVLTF
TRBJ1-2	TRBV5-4	CASSLVTPSRAPYGYTF
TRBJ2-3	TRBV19	CASSIRQGAPSTDTQYF
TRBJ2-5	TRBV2	CASRPQGSGETQYF
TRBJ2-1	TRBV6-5	CASSSKYEQFF
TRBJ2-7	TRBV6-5	CASSYPGQGHYEQYF
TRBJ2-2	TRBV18	CASSPVDTGELFF
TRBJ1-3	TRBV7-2	CASSLGSNTIYF
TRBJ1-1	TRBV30	CACHIHGADTEAFF
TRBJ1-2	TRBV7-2	CASSLDTGNYGYTF
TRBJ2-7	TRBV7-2	CASSLQGQGVGEQYF
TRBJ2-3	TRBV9	CASSAQGTDTQYF
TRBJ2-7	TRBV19	CASSIAGTGSVEQYF
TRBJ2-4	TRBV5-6	CASSLPRLAKNIQYF
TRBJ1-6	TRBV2	CASSEMGGSSYNSPLHF
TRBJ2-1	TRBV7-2	CASSLASLAYHEQFF
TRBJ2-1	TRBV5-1	CASSIRDSSYNEQFF
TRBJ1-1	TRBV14	CASSRPGLNTEAFF
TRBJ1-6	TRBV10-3	CAISELGQGLNSPLHF
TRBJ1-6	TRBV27	CASSLFSRDGDSPLHF
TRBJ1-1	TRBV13	CASSSKGQAYTEAFF
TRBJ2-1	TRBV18	CASSGKIPPIDEQFF
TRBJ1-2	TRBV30	CAWSFEPTRSATF